This is a list of T cell receptor beta chains from one sample in a study of brain metastases from non-small cell lung cancer. The assay was immunoSEQ multiplex PCR, and TCRdb's table has in-frame clones only and misses some. The table has some 1,300 clones, 60% to 85% seen once. Sample: tissue from a brain metastasis. Every receptor here comes from a donor over 35 with non-small cell lung cancer. CDR3s include the opening cysteine and the closing phenylalanine or tryptophan. A D gene is named only where the DNA matches it firmly. Clone size is given for some rows only: seen once, a few or many times, or a class if the clone is expanded.

clone_size | j_call | d_call | v_call | cdr3_aa | cdr3_nt
large | TRBJ2-1 | - | TRBV18 | CASSPGGGRYNEQFF | TGTGCCAGCTCACCTGGAGGGGGCCGCTACAATGAGCAGTTCTTC
- | TRBJ2-3 | - | TRBV4-1 | CASSQAPSTSTDTQYF | TGCGCCAGCAGCCAAGCCCCTAGCACCAGCACAGATACGCAGTATTTT
- | TRBJ2-1 | TRBD1 | TRBV7-3 | CASSRTGLDEQFF | TGTGCCAGCAGCCGGACAGGGCTCGATGAGCAGTTCTTC
few | TRBJ1-2 | - | TRBV5-6 | CASSFGSTGIRIYGYTF | TGTGCCAGCAGCTTCGGGTCCACAGGGATTCGTATCTATGGCTACACCTTC
- | TRBJ1-1 | - | TRBV2 | CASSERHPTEAFF | TGTGCCAGCAGTGAACGGCATCCCACTGAAGCTTTCTTT
- | TRBJ2-5 | TRBD2 | TRBV5-4 | CASDYGGAETQYF | TGTGCCAGCGACTACGGGGGGGCGGAGACCCAGTACTTC
- | TRBJ1-3 | - | TRBV9 | CASSGSNTIYF | TGTGCCAGCAGCGGCTCCAACACCATATATTTT
- | TRBJ1-2 | - | TRBV3-1/TRBV3-2 | CASSQGLGEGYTF | TGTGCCAGCAGCCAAGGTCTAGGGGAAGGCTACACCTTC
- | TRBJ2-5 | - | TRBV6-2/TRBV6-3 | CASSYSRSNAKQETQYF | TGTGCCAGCAGTTATTCGAGGTCCAACGCTAAACAAGAGACCCAGTACTTC
- | TRBJ2-3 | - | TRBV21-1 | CASSASLAVMQDTQYF | TGTGCCAGCAGCGCTAGTCTAGCAGTCATGCAAGATACGCAGTATTTT
- | TRBJ1-1 | - | TRBV30 | CACTRVDTEAFF | TGTGCCTGTACCAGGGTGGACACTGAAGCTTTCTTT
- | TRBJ2-3 | - | TRBV4-2 | CASSQGPGTLSTDTQYF | TGTGCCAGCAGCCAAGGGCCAGGGACTTTAAGCACAGATACGCAGTATTTT
few | TRBJ2-1 | - | TRBV5-1 | CASSLAGFPGVEQFF | TGCGCCAGCAGCTTGGCCGGATTTCCAGGGGTTGAGCAGTTCTTC
few | TRBJ1-3 | - | TRBV4-2 | CASSGAGNTIYF | TGTGCCAGCAGCGGTGCTGGAAACACCATATATTTT
- | TRBJ1-5 | - | TRBV7-8 | CAVVDRENSNQPQHF | TGTGCTGTGGTCGACAGAGAGAATAGCAATCAGCCCCAGCATTTT
- | TRBJ2-2 | TRBD1 | TRBV19 | CASSRLGTGRSGELFF | TGTGCCAGTAGCCGCCTGGGGACAGGGAGGTCCGGGGAGCTGTTTTTT
- | TRBJ1-6 | TRBD1 | TRBV4-2 | CASRPSSGTESSPLHF | TGTGCCAGCAGACCTTCTTCCGGGACAGAGAGTTCACCCCTCCACTTT
- | TRBJ2-3 | - | TRBV28 | CASSAPTDTQYF | TGTGCCAGCAGTGCTCCTACAGATACGCAGTATTTT
- | TRBJ1-2 | - | TRBV30 | CAWIGRPTNYGYTF | TGTGCCTGGATAGGCAGGCCCACTAACTATGGCTACACCTTC
- | TRBJ1-2 | - | TRBV29-1 | CSVGQIYGYTF | TGCAGCGTTGGACAGATCTATGGCTACACCTTC
few | TRBJ2-3 | TRBD2 | TRBV10-1 | CASISCGTSGGIDTDTQYF | TGCGCCAGCATATCCTGCGGGACTAGCGGGGGGATAGACACAGATACGCAGTATTTT
- | TRBJ1-1 | - | TRBV7-9 | CASSFYLRERTEAFF | TGTGCCAGCAGCTTTTACCTCAGGGAACGCACTGAAGCTTTCTTT
- | TRBJ2-7 | - | TRBV9 | CASSGDGWEQYF | TGTGCCAGCAGTGGCGATGGGTGGGAGCAGTACTTC
- | TRBJ1-5 | - | TRBV4-1 | CASSQGTSSNQPQHF | TGCGCCAGCAGCCAGGGGACCTCGAGCAATCAGCCCCAGCATTTT
- | TRBJ2-7 | TRBD2 | TRBV6-4 | CASYRLALVSYEQYF | TGTGCCAGCTACCGACTAGCACTTGTGTCCTACGAGCAGTACTTC
- | TRBJ1-5 | - | TRBV4-3 | CASSQDMDHNQPQHF | TGCGCCAGCAGCCAAGATATGGACCACAATCAGCCCCAGCATTTT
- | TRBJ1-6 | - | TRBV3-1/TRBV3-2 | CASSQEGGLLSYNSPLHF | TGTGCCAGCAGCCAAGAAGGGGGACTGCTCTCCTATAATTCACCCCTCCACTTT
- | TRBJ1-2 | - | TRBV6-5 | CASRRKVAYGYTF | TGTGCCAGCAGACGGAAGGTGGCCTATGGCTACACCTTC
- | TRBJ2-2 | TRBD1 | TRBV6-4 | CASSDSTYSGTGGAGELFF | TGTGCCAGCAGTGACTCCACATATTCCGGGACAGGGGGCGCGGGGGAGCTGTTTTTT
- | TRBJ1-4 | TRBD1 | TRBV5-1 | CASSTGTAVNEKLFF | TGCGCCAGCAGCACAGGGACAGCAGTTAATGAAAAACTGTTTTTT
once | TRBJ1-2 | TRBD1 | TRBV5-6 | CASSGGQGAYGYTF | TGTGCCAGCAGCGGCGGACAGGGGGCCTATGGCTACACCTTC
- | TRBJ2-7 | - | TRBV12-3/TRBV12-4 | CASRPGLLGEQYF | TGTGCCAGCAGGCCTGGACTCCTGGGGGAGCAGTACTTC
large | TRBJ2-3 | - | TRBV9 | CASSVWDLKTDTQYF | TGTGCCAGCAGCGTATGGGACTTGAAGACAGATACGCAGTATTTT
once | TRBJ2-7 | - | TRBV5-6 | CASDDLITSCSYEQYF | TGTGCCAGCGATGACTTGATTACTAGCTGCTCCTACGAGCAGTACTTC
- | TRBJ2-7 | TRBD2 | TRBV2 | CASRFGGADEQYF | TGTGCCAGCAGATTCGGGGGGGCCGACGAGCAGTACTTC
- | TRBJ1-1 | TRBD1 | TRBV5-5 | CASSSTLGTVNTEAFF | TGTGCCAGCAGCTCAACCTTAGGGACAGTCAACACTGAAGCTTTCTTT
- | TRBJ1-1 | TRBD1 | TRBV6-6 | CASSYQGGTEAFF | TGTGCCAGCAGTTACCAGGGGGGGACTGAAGCTTTCTTT
- | TRBJ2-1 | - | TRBV10-3 | CAISELNEQFF | TGTGCCATCAGTGAGCTCAATGAGCAGTTCTTC
- | TRBJ2-5 | - | TRBV10-3 | CAISPGNQETQYF | TGTGCCATCAGTCCGGGCAACCAAGAGACCCAGTACTTC
- | TRBJ1-1 | - | TRBV6-5 | CASTLTGPLSEAFF | TGTGCCAGCACTTTGACAGGCCCATTGTCTGAAGCTTTCTTT
few | TRBJ1-6 | - | TRBV4-3 | CASSQDWVINSPLHF | TGCGCCAGCAGCCAAGATTGGGTCATAAATTCACCCCTCCACTTT
few | TRBJ2-3 | - | TRBV9 | CASSVGMAALFTDTQYF | TGTGCCAGCAGCGTAGGGATGGCGGCACTATTCACAGATACGCAGTATTTT
- | TRBJ1-6 | - | TRBV2 | CASKGGGDSPLHF | TGTGCCAGCAAGGGGGGAGGTGATTCACCCCTCCACTTT
large | TRBJ2-1 | - | TRBV30 | CAWSVEAGDEQFF | TGTGCCTGGAGTGTGGAAGCTGGCGATGAGCAGTTCTTC
- | TRBJ1-1 | - | TRBV5-1 | CASSPETGEAFF | TGCGCCAGCAGCCCGGAAACTGGAGAAGCTTTCTTT
few | TRBJ1-4 | - | TRBV30 | CAWSATNRLYEKLFF | TGTGCCTGGAGTGCGACAAACCGTCTATACGAAAAACTGTTTTTT
- | TRBJ2-5 | - | TRBV5-1 | CASSLGPAVETQYF | TGCGCCAGCAGCTTGGGACCCGCCGTAGAGACCCAGTACTTC
- | TRBJ2-1 | - | TRBV2 | CASKEGLPNEQFF | TGTGCCAGCAAGGAAGGGCTACCCAATGAGCAGTTCTTC
- | TRBJ2-1 | - | TRBV7-2 | CASSRETRGYNEQFF | TGTGCCAGCAGCCGGGAGACTAGGGGCTACAATGAGCAGTTCTTC
- | TRBJ2-5 | TRBD1 | TRBV5-1 | CASSLWGQGGETQYF | TGCGCCAGCAGCTTGTGGGGACAGGGGGGAGAGACCCAGTACTTC
- | TRBJ1-6 | - | TRBV30 | CAWRRGSFGNSPLHF | TGTGCCTGGAGGAGGGGCAGTTTCGGTAATTCACCCCTCCACTTT
- | TRBJ1-4 | - | TRBV3-1/TRBV3-2 | CASSQDTPVNEKLFF | TGTGCCAGCAGCCAAGATACCCCGGTTAATGAAAAACTGTTTTTT
- | TRBJ2-1 | - | TRBV30 | CAWSANEQFF | TGTGCCTGGAGTGCCAATGAGCAGTTCTTC
- | TRBJ2-7 | - | TRBV2 | CASSVWAEGAYEQYF | TGTGCCAGCAGTGTCTGGGCGGAGGGGGCCTACGAGCAGTACTTC
- | TRBJ2-1 | TRBD2 | TRBV6-4 | CASSALAGGLGQFF | TGTGCCAGCAGTGCGCTAGCGGGGGGGCTAGGGCAATTCTTC
- | TRBJ1-1 | - | TRBV28 | CASSLSGGAEAFF | TGTGCCAGCAGTTTATCGGGGGGCGCTGAAGCTTTCTTT